This paragraph reports one T cell receptor (beta chain). Its antigen is undetermined. This sample was taken from a study of beta chain features in type 1 diabetes. Study-wide points: TCRB repertoires of naive, central memory and Treg cells appeared more similar among patients than among healthy donors. PCR might pick shorter templates more often, in the same way for patients and controls. For Type 1 diabetes patients, all four CD4+ subsets carried TCRB CDR3s that were moderately but significantly shorter.

Reverse transcribing all isolated RNA meant expressed TCRB transcripts were sequenced. Sequencing used immunoSEQ multiplex PCR; TCRdb keeps in-frame clones, though not all of them. The profile shows hundreds of thousands of clones, around 15% of them singletons. This CDR3 is built from 18 residues. The V and J ends lost 5 bases and 3 bases, in that order; junction bases with no gene match: 16. CDR1 and CDR2 (germline): SGHTA, FQGNSA. Naive, central memory, regulatory and stem cell-like memory cells within the CD4+ compartment were sorted using CD45RO/CCR7/CD25/CD127/CD95/CD27. The sample taken for sequencing was naive CD4+ T cells from blood. The chain recombines TRBV7-2 with TRBJ2-3; the match to TRBD1 covers 8 bases. This TCR was recovered from a man in his late teens or twenties in good health. DNA for the CDR3: TGTGCCAGCAGCCTAGGACAGGGTAGATTTTTCGGGACAGATACGCAGTATTTT. Translating gives CASSLGQGRFFGTDTQYF.